This paragraph reports one T cell receptor (beta chain). The antigen remains undetermined. The record originates from a study of radiation and T cells in renal cell carcinoma. Time point denoted: blood 4 weeks post-SBRT, at nephrectomy. The treatment is: 15 Gy SBRT to primary tumor, nephrectomy 4 weeks later. Nephrectomy followed 15 Gy stereotactic body radiation by 4 weeks. This renal cell carcinoma was of the clear cell type. The method was immunoSEQ multiplex PCR; TCRdb's version includes in-frame clones alone and lacks a portion of them. The table lists approximately 150,000 clones, 75% to 90% of them singletons. General study findings and limits: Top tumor clonotypes rose in blood 2 weeks post-radiation, then contracted. Baseline intratumoral clonotype presence is unknown without pretreatment biopsies.

The sequencing used blood, collected from a patient whose treatment included radiotherapy and nephrectomy. This sequence was found in a woman in her fifties or sixties with renal cell carcinoma.

In DNA, the CDR3 is TGTGCCAGCAGTACGGGACAGTCCTATGGCTACACCTTC. This translates into CASSTGQSYGYTF. The chain uses TRBV6-5 and TRBJ1-2; 7 bases line up with TRBD1. The CDR3 is 13 amino acids. Germline V gene data show CDR1 as MNHEY and CDR2 as SVGAGI. V was pared by 5 bases and J by 4 bases, with 4 bases of the junction left unmatched.